The 18 T cell receptor beta chains given below trace back to one sample, sequenced in a study of human T cells and chemical hapten exposure. TCRdb independently ran MiXCR on the RACE reads; one entry per CDR3 protein. The data hold 90,000 to 110,000 distinct CDR3 sequences, with about a tenth observed a single time. Time point defined: patch test 2, 6 weeks after DPC sensitization. Treatment given: therapeutic diphenylcyclopropenone sensitization with weekly scalp DPC. Sequenced here: whole blood, sampled in connection with sensitization to the hapten diphenylcyclopropenone (DPC). Receptors originate from a middle-aged woman with alopecia areata. Some clones in this sample may be carry-over from other donors' samples.

This clonotype showed up many times. The chain joins TRBV7-9 to TRBJ2-5; the match to TRBD1 covers 9 bases. Looked up from germline, CDR1 is SEHNR and CDR2 is FQNEAQ (reference sequence). J lost 1 base, V lost 5 bases, and 5 bases had no gene match. The CDR3 is 15 residues long. This CDR3 is CASSPGQGFQETQYF. Written as DNA, the CDR3 is TGTGCCAGCAGCCCGGGACAGGGTTTCCAAGAGACCCAGTACTTC.

The chain uses TRBV9 and TRBJ1-2, with D uncertain. V was clipped by 3 bases and J by 8 bases, with 14 bases between them. The CDR3 loop spans 13 amino acids. Germline V CDR1 and CDR2: SGDLS, YYNGEE. The CDR3 sequence is CASSGAEPGGYTF. The CDR3 nucleotides are TGTGCCAGCAGCGGGGCGGAGCCGGGCGGCTACACCTTC.

This clonotype showed up just once. A much bigger clone sits one base away, suggesting this may be a read error. The V call is TRBV7-3, the J call TRBJ2-5; no clear D gene. Germline values: CDR1 SGHTA, CDR2 FQGTGA. The CDR3 length is 13 residues. Here the CDR3 reads CPSSSQSQETQYF. DNA for the CDR3: TGTCCCAGCAGCTCCCAAAGCCAAGAGACCCAGTACTTC.

This clonotype was counted at least ten times. The gene calls are TRBV30 and TRBJ2-1; no clear D. Trimming left V 2 bases short and J 12 bases short, with 11 bases between. There are 11 residues in the CDR3. Per the germline V gene, CDR1 is GTSNPN and CDR2 is SVGIG (reference sequence). Here the CDR3 DNA reads TGTGCCTGGAGTTCCGGGCCCTGGCAGTTCTTC. It is translated as CAWSSGPWQFF. The full variable domain, completed using reference TRBV30 and TRBJ2-1, is SQTIHQWPATLVQPVGSPLSLECTVEGTSNPNLYWYRQAAGRGLQLLFYSVGIGQISSEVPQNLSASRPQDRQFILSSKKLLLSDSGFYLCAWSSGPWQFFGPGTRLTVL.

This clonotype has ten or more counts. The CDR3 is CASSSGQGSTDTQYF. DNA for the CDR3: TGTGCCAGCAGCTCCGGACAGGGAAGCACAGATACGCAGTATTTT. The chain has TRBV11-2 and TRBJ2-3; 8 bases map to TRBD1. The CDR3 contains 15 residues. Germline V lookup: CDR1 SGHAT, CDR2 FQNNGV. The V and J ends lost 4 bases and 0 bases, in that order; junction bases with no gene match: 3.

This clonotype was seen a few times. The chain recombines TRBV7-2 with TRBJ2-7; 9 bases are a match to TRBD2. The CDR3 totals 15 residues. V trimming: 1 base; J trimming: 0 bases; junction bases outside the gene matches: 1. CDR1 and CDR2 from the germline V gene are SGHTA and FQGNSA. The CDR3 DNA sequence: TGTGCCAGCAGCTTAGGAGCGGGGGGCTCCTACGAGCAGTACTTC. As protein: CASSLGAGGSYEQYF. The full variable domain, completed using reference TRBV7-2 and TRBJ2-7, is GAGVSQSPSNKVTEKGKDVELRCDPISGHTALYWYRQSLGQGLEFLIYFQGNSAPDKSGLPSDRFSAERTGGSVSTLTIQRTQQEDSAVYLCASSLGAGGSYEQYFGPGTRLTVT.

The rearrangement uses TRBV20-1 and TRBJ2-7, with D unclear. The CDR3 runs to 11 residues. Germline V gene sequence: CDR1 DFQATT, CDR2 SNEGSKA (reference sequence). Trimming removed 2 bases from V and 4 bases from J, with 6 bases in between. CDR3 loop: CSARSRYEQYF. For the CDR3, the DNA is TGCAGTGCTAGAAGCCGGTACGAGCAGTACTTC.

This clonotype was counted at least ten times. V usage is TRBV7-2 and J usage is TRBJ2-3, with TRBD1 matching over 7 bases. Per germline, CDR1 SGHTA and CDR2 FQGNSA. The trim removed 7 bases at V and 0 bases at J, leaving 10 bases unmatched. CDR3 length: 16 residues. For the CDR3, the DNA is TGTGCCAGCAACCAACAGGGGAAGACTAGCACAGATACGCAGTATTTT. This codes for CASNQQGKTSTDTQYF. Together with reference TRBV7-2 and TRBJ2-3, the CDR3 gives the full variable domain: GAGVSQSPSNKVTEKGKDVELRCDPISGHTALYWYRQSLGQGLEFLIYFQGNSAPDKSGLPSDRFSAERTGGSVSTLTIQRTQQEDSAVYLCASNQQGKTSTDTQYFGPGTRLTVL.

At least ten counts were recorded for this clonotype. V usage is TRBV13 and J usage is TRBJ2-3, with TRBD2 matching 11 bases. Germline trimming cut 1 base from V and 9 bases from J; bases unmatched to any gene: 6. Germline V CDR1 and CDR2: PRHDT, FYEKMQ (reference sequence). This CDR3 has 15 residues. The CDR3: CASSLVSTSGATQYF. In nucleotides, the CDR3 is TGTGCCAGCAGCTTAGTATCGACTAGCGGGGCGACGCAGTATTTT.

This clonotype was counted between two and nine times. This chain uses TRBV11-2 with TRBJ1-2; D unresolved. Germline lookup yields CDR1 SGHAT and CDR2 FQNNGV. Trimming removed 0 bases from V and 0 bases from J, with 8 bases in between. This CDR3 contains 15 residues. CDR3 sequence reads: CASSLEGRPNYGYTF. CDR3 DNA: TGTGCCAGCAGCTTAGAGGGCAGACCTAACTATGGCTACACCTTC.

This chain uses TRBV3-1 with TRBJ2-1; a possible D gene is TRBD1 (7 bases). The germline V gene has CDR1 LGHDT and CDR2 YNNKEL (reference sequence). The V end was cut by 1 base, the J end by 7 bases, with 23 bases between. The CDR3 sequence is 18 residues long. The CDR3 DNA reads as TGTGCCAGCAGCCAAGGGGTCACAGGGGTAGCGGCCAGGAATGAGCAGTTCTTC. Translation gives CASSQGVTGVAARNEQFF.

This clonotype was detected ten times or more. J is TRBJ1-5 and V is TRBV7-9, with 7 bases matching TRBD1. CDR3 length: 14 amino acids. With 4 bases clipped from V and 5 bases from J, the junction kept 5 bases outside the gene matches. Germline V gives CDR1 SEHNR, CDR2 FQNEAQ (reference sequence). In DNA form, the CDR3 reads TGTGCCAGCAGCTATGGGACAGATTATCAGCCCCAGCATTTT. It yields the protein CASSYGTDYQPQHF.

This clonotype was found a few times. This rearrangement joins TRBV29-1 to TRBJ2-3; the D is unclear. The CDR3 has 12 residues. Germline CDR1 is SQVTM and CDR2 is ANQGSEA. Trimming removed 4 bases from V and 2 bases from J, with 7 bases in between. The CDR3 DNA follows: TGCAGCGTTGGGTTCCCCACAGATACGCAGTATTTT. This codes for CSVGFPTDTQYF.

V and J are TRBV12-3 or TRBV12-4 and TRBJ1-5; 7 bases are a match to TRBD1. This CDR3 has 17 residues. Trimming took 1 base from V and 2 from J; bases not matched to a gene: 8. The CDR3 DNA sequence: TGTGCCAGCAGTTTAGGTCAGGGGGTCCCGGGCAATCAGCCCCAGCATTTT. The encoded protein is CASSLGQGVPGNQPQHF.

This clonotype was detected a few times. The gene calls are TRBV19 and TRBJ2-7, with 7 nucleotides matching TRBD1. CDR3 length equals 14 residues. From germline, CDR1 is LNHDA and CDR2 SQIVND (reference sequence). V was pared by 5 bases and J by 3 bases, with 7 bases of the junction left unmatched. The CDR3 spells CASSPDRTLYEQYF. The CDR3 coding sequence is TGTGCCAGTAGTCCGGACAGGACCCTCTACGAGCAGTACTTC.

There are many counts of this clonotype. V and J are TRBV2 and TRBJ2-5, with 11 nucleotides matching TRBD2. This CDR3 is built from 15 residues. With 8 bases clipped from V and 2 bases from J, the junction kept 7 bases outside the gene matches. Germline V gene data show CDR1 as SNHLY and CDR2 as FYNNEI. CDR3 coding DNA: TGTGCCAGCGGGAAGGGACTAGCGGTACAAGAGACCCAGTACTTC. Its translation: CASGKGLAVQETQYF.

This clonotype was picked up many times. One junction end disagrees with the germline gene, perhaps due to a read error. The gene calls are TRBV6-1 and TRBJ1-1; no clear D. The CDR3 sequence is 12 residues long. The V gene's germline CDR1 is MNHNS and CDR2 SASEGT. The CDR3 DNA is TGTGCCAGCAGAGGTCCGAACCCTGAAGCTTTCTTT. Its translation is CASRGPNPEAFF.

This chain connects TRBV29-1 to TRBJ2-3; D is perhaps TRBD1 or TRBD2 (5 bases each). The CDR3 loop spans 13 amino acids. Germline V gene lookup returns CDR1 SQVTM and CDR2 ANQGSEA. The germline V and J ends were trimmed by 5 bases and 0 bases, with 9 bases remaining between them. The CDR3 spells CSVSWGSTDTQYF. In DNA, the CDR3 is TGCAGCGTTTCTTGGGGGAGCACAGATACGCAGTATTTT.